Listed here are 4 T cell receptor beta chains from one sample, sequenced in a study of cytomegalovirus exposure and HLA in healthy donors. The PCR made use of 60 Vbeta and 13 Jbeta primers. TCRdb's copy holds only in-frame clones and misses some; the assay was immunoSEQ multiplex PCR. Of 200,000 to 250,000 clones listed, more than 65% are singletons. What was sequenced was PBMCs. Receptor source: a man between 18 and 29 years old in good health and CMV-seronegative.

The chain employs TRBV6-1 and TRBJ1-5, with D maybe TRBD1 (6 bases). Germline loops: CDR1 MNHNS, CDR2 SASEGT. Trimming took off 7 bases at V and 1 base at J, with 8 bases between the two ends. The CDR3 length is 13 residues. CDR3 in DNA: TGTGCCAGCATTCAGGGGAGCAATCAGCCCCAGCATTTT. It is translated as CASIQGSNQPQHF.

The chain recombines TRBV19 with TRBJ2-1, with TRBD2 matching over 7 bases. The germline V gene has CDR1 LNHDA and CDR2 SQIVND (reference sequence). This CDR3 has 14 residues. V lost 9 bases, J lost 7 bases, and 12 bases stayed unmatched. The CDR3 spells CASRFASGLNEQFF. CDR3 DNA: TGTGCCAGCCGCTTTGCTAGCGGTTTAAATGAGCAGTTCTTC.

This chain connects TRBV29-1 to TRBJ1-1, with a weak D call TRBD1 (6 bases). CDR1 is SQVTM, CDR2 ANQGSEA, per germline. This CDR3 region has 13 residues. V was pared by 4 bases and J by 0 bases, with 9 bases between. The CDR3 reads CSVGGGMNTEAFF. In nucleotides, the CDR3 is TGCAGCGTTGGCGGGGGCATGAACACTGAAGCTTTCTTT.

The V call is TRBV6-5, the J call TRBJ2-7; 10 bases fit TRBD2. Trimming removed 7 bases from V and 4 bases from J; junction bases left unmatched: 7. CDR1 and CDR2 from the germline V gene are MNHEY and SVGAGI. The CDR3 covers 14 residues. The CDR3 nucleotides are TGTGCCAGCACCAGGGCTAGCGGGAGATACGAGCAGTACTTC. This codes for CASTRASGRYEQYF.